Each of the 19 T cell receptor beta chains below was sequenced from the same sample in a study of CD8 T cells in Susac syndrome. Random hexamers were used to reverse transcribe the RNA input (roughly 0.5 to 1 ug). Each CDR3 protein gets one entry after TCRdb re-called the immunoSEQ multiplex PCR reads with MiXCR. The table records 150,000 to 200,000 distinct CDR3 sequences, 92% of them present only once. Sequencing input: CD4+ T cells from PBMCs. These receptors came from a human donor in good health.

V usage is TRBV20-1 and J usage is TRBJ1-4; no clear D. V was pared by 1 base and J by 0 bases, with 9 bases between. The germline V gene has CDR1 DFQATT and CDR2 SNEGSKA (reference sequence). This CDR3 has 15 amino acids. CDR3 residues: CSARGTDATNEKLFF. CDR3 nucleotide sequence: TGCAGTGCTAGAGGGACCGATGCAACTAATGAAAAACTGTTTTTT.

The J gene is TRBJ1-5, the V gene TRBV7-2; possibly TRBD1 for D (5 bases). This CDR3 region has 15 residues. Trimming pared 1 base from V and 6 bases from J, leaving 13 bases between. Germline loops: CDR1 SGHTA, CDR2 FQGNSA. The CDR3 loop reads CASSLGQLGVQPQHF. CDR3 DNA: TGTGCCAGCAGCTTAGGACAGCTGGGAGTTCAGCCCCAGCATTTT. Drawing the rest from reference TRBV7-2 and TRBJ1-5, the complete variable domain is GAGVSQSPSNKVTEKGKDVELRCDPISGHTALYWYRQSLGQGLEFLIYFQGNSAPDKSGLPSDRFSAERTGGSVSTLTIQRTQQEDSAVYLCASSLGQLGVQPQHFGDGTRLSIL.

This clonotype was counted between two and nine times. The rearrangement joins TRBV6-4 to TRBJ2-1; no reliable D call. V dropped 3 bases and J dropped 4 bases, with 7 bases sitting between them. The CDR3 loop spans 13 amino acids. CDR1 is MRHNA, CDR2 SNTAGT, per germline. CDR3 protein: CASSENGYNEQFF. CDR3 bases: TGTGCCAGCAGTGAAAACGGATACAATGAGCAGTTCTTC.

The chain has TRBV3-1 and TRBJ2-2; no clear D gene. Deletions cut 1 base from V and 3 bases from J, with 9 bases between. Germline loops: CDR1 LGHDT, CDR2 YNNKEL (reference sequence). The CDR3 is 15 residues long. The DNA for the CDR3 is TGTGCCAGCAGCCAAGGATCCTGGGACACCGGGGAGCTGTTTTTT. Residues: CASSQGSWDTGELFF.

The CDR3 region has the DNA TGTGCCAGCAGGTCAACTAGCGGGGGTAACAATGAGCAGTTCTTC. Protein sequence: CASRSTSGGNNEQFF. The chain employs TRBV12-3 or TRBV12-4 and TRBJ2-1; 11 bases agree with TRBD2. This CDR3 contains 15 residues. V gave up 6 bases and J gave up 5 bases; unmatched junction bases: 6.

The CDR3: CASSLVAGEAYEQYF. The CDR3 DNA reads as TGTGCCAGCAGCTTAGTGGCGGGGGAAGCCTACGAGCAGTACTTC. The V gene is TRBV7-2, the J gene TRBJ2-7, with 7 bases fitting TRBD2. The CDR3 has 15 amino acids. Losses at the gene ends were 1 base for V and 2 bases for J; bases not matched to a gene: 5. CDR1 is SGHTA, CDR2 FQGNSA, per germline.

The rearrangement links TRBV21-1 to TRBJ2-5; the D segment call TRBD2 is taken from the table without a DNA check. TRBV21-1 is a listed pseudogene. The CDR3 runs to 16 residues. CDR3 amino acids: CASSSNRDSGPRAQYF. The CDR3 nucleotides read TGTGCCAGCAGCAGCAACCGGGACAGCGGCCCAAGGGCCCAGTACTTC.

The chain uses TRBV6-1 and TRBJ1-2; D gene unclear. The V gene lost 8 bases and the J gene lost 1 base, with 14 bases spanning the gap. CDR1 is MNHNS and CDR2 is SASEGT in the germline V gene. This CDR3 has 14 residues. The CDR3 here is CASRRDDNNYGYTF. The CDR3 nucleotides read TGTGCCAGCCGAAGAGATGATAATAACTATGGCTACACCTTC.

CDR3 in DNA: TGTGCCAGCAGCGCCCTTGGGGAGACCCAGTACTTC. It codes for CASSALGETQYF. The V and J genes are TRBV12-3 or TRBV12-4 and TRBJ2-5; D uncertain. Between the trimmed V and J ends, which lost 6 bases and 5 bases, there was a span of 10 bases. This CDR3 has 12 residues.

This rearrangement joins TRBV2 to TRBJ1-1; D possibly corresponds to TRBD1 (6 bases). The CDR3 extends over 15 amino acids. Germline assignment: CDR1 SNHLY and CDR2 FYNNEI. The V and J ends lost 4 bases and 5 bases respectively, with 17 bases between them. CDR3 sequence reads: CASSAPFGGWTEAFF. The CDR3 bases are TGTGCCAGCAGTGCTCCATTCGGGGGCTGGACTGAAGCTTTCTTT.

This rearrangement joins TRBV20-1 to TRBJ2-5, with 9 bases lining up with TRBD1. From germline, CDR1 is DFQATT and CDR2 SNEGSKA (reference sequence). The V segment lost 1 base and the J segment 4 bases; nucleotides outside the gene matches: 4. This CDR3 region has 14 residues. CDR3 loop: CSARGGQGRETQYF. The CDR3 DNA reads TGCAGTGCTAGAGGTGGACAGGGGAGAGAGACCCAGTACTTC.

The chain is built from TRBV5-4 and TRBJ2-1; 8 bases are shared with TRBD2. The CDR3 totals 15 residues. Losses at the gene ends were 0 bases for V and 5 bases for J; bases not matched to a gene: 4. Per the germline V gene, CDR1 is SGHNT and CDR2 is YYREEE (reference sequence). The CDR3 is CASSLGAGAHNEQFF. The CDR3 coding sequence is TGTGCCAGCAGCTTGGGAGCGGGAGCCCACAATGAGCAGTTCTTC.

The chain couples TRBV5-1 to TRBJ2-5; maybe TRBD2 (6 bases). CDR3 length: 15 amino acids. The germline CDR1 and CDR2 sequences are SGHRS and YFSETQ. V dropped 0 bases and J dropped 5 bases, with 14 bases sitting between them. The CDR3 loop is CASSLDPGEWETQYF. The CDR3 nucleotides read TGCGCCAGCAGCTTGGATCCGGGAGAGTGGGAGACCCAGTACTTC. The full variable domain, with the rest looked up from reference TRBV5-1 and TRBJ2-5, is KAGVTQTPRYLIKTRGQQVTLSCSPISGHRSVSWYQQTPGQGLQFLFEYFSETQRNKGNFPGRFSGRQFSNSRSEMNVSTLELGDSALYLCASSLDPGEWETQYFGPGTRLLVL.

The CDR3 DNA sequence: TGTGCCAGCTCGCTAAGCAGGACAGGCAACACAGATACGCAGTATTTT. It codes for CASSLSRTGNTDTQYF. V gene TRBV18 combines with J gene TRBJ2-3; 7 bases are shared with TRBD1. This CDR3 region has 16 residues. The germline CDR1 and CDR2 sequences are KGHSH and LQKENI. V lost 6 bases and J lost 2; bases outside the gene matches: 11.

The chain links TRBV5-6 to TRBJ2-7; the D call may be TRBD1 or TRBD2 (6 bases each). Between the trimmed V and J ends, which lost 1 base and 3 bases, there was a span of 17 bases. There are 16 residues in the CDR3. Germline CDR1 and CDR2: SGHDT and YYEEEE. The CDR3 here is CASSLRLGGSRYEQYF. DNA for the CDR3: TGTGCCAGCAGCTTGCGACTGGGGGGCTCGCGCTACGAGCAGTACTTC.

The chain links TRBV19 to TRBJ1-6; D not resolved. Germline V gene lookup returns CDR1 LNHDA and CDR2 SQIVND (reference sequence). The CDR3 has 16 residues. The V gene lost 4 bases and the J gene lost 6 bases, with 16 bases spanning the gap. The CDR3 spells CASSTRTERSNSPLHF. The CDR3 region has the DNA TGTGCCAGTAGTACCCGGACCGAGCGCTCTAATTCACCCCTCCACTTT.

The genes are TRBV28 and TRBJ2-7, with 13 bases fitting TRBD2. The CDR3 is made up of 15 amino acids. Germline V gene sequence: CDR1 MDHEN, CDR2 SYDVKM. The V and J ends lost 6 bases and 4 bases, in that order; junction bases with no gene match: 6. CDR3 residues: CASRRTSGSRYEQYF. Here the CDR3 DNA reads TGTGCCAGCAGGCGGACTAGCGGGAGTAGATACGAGCAGTACTTC.

The chain carries TRBV3-1 and TRBJ1-2; a weak D match, TRBD1 (5 bases). The CDR3 spans 14 residues. Trimming pared 4 bases from V and 3 bases from J, leaving 12 bases between. CDR1 is LGHDT, CDR2 YNNKEL, per germline (reference sequence). Here the CDR3 DNA reads TGTGCCAGCAGCCCCGCCGGCAGGGACTATGGCTACACCTTC. This gives the protein CASSPAGRDYGYTF. Variable domain in full (rest from reference TRBV3-1 and TRBJ1-2): DTAVSQTPKYLVTQMGNDKSIKCEQNLGHDTMYWYKQDSKKFLKIMFSYNNKELIINETVPNRFSPKSPDKAHLNLHINSLELGDSAVYFCASSPAGRDYGYTFGSGTRLTVV.

The rearrangement joins TRBV28 to TRBJ1-5, with D perhaps TRBD1 (5 bases). CDR3 length equals 15 residues. Trimming stripped 6 bases from V and 5 bases from J, with 17 bases between. Per the germline V gene, CDR1 is MDHEN and CDR2 is SYDVKM. The CDR3 sequence is CASRTGAQHHQPQHF. In DNA, the CDR3 is TGTGCCAGCAGAACCGGGGCCCAGCACCATCAGCCCCAGCATTTT.